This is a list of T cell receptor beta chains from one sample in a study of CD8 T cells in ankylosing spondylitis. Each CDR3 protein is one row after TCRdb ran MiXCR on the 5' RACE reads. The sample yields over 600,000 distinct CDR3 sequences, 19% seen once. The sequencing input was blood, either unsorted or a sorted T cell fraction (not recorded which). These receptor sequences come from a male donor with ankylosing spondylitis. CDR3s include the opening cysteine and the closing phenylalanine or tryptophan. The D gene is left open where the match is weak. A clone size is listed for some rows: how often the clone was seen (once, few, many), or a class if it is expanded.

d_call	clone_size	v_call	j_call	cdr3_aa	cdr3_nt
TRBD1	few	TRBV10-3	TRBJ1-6	CAISEGTGFSPLHF	TGTGCCATCAGTGAGGGGACAGGATTTTCACCCCTCCACTTT
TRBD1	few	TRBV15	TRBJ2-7	CATSTRFAGTGSVEQYF	TGTGCCACCAGCACCCGTTTCGCCGGGACAGGGTCGGTCGAGCAGTACTTC
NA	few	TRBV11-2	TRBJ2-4	CASSPRTSLAKNIQYF	TGTGCCAGCAGCCCCCGGACGTCCTTAGCCAAAAACATTCAGTACTTC
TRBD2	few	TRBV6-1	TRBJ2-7	CASSPLAGGHTSYEQYF	TGTGCCAGCAGCCCGCTAGCGGGGGGTCACACTTCCTACGAGCAGTACTTC
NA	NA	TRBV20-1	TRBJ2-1	CSASRGQNEQFF	TGCAGTGCTAGTCGGGGCCAGAATGAGCAGTTCTTC
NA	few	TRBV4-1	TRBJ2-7	CASSLNGGWEQYF	TGCGCCAGCAGCCTCAACGGGGGATGGGAGCAGTACTTC
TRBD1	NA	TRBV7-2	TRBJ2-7	CASSLTGQGPYEQYF	TGTGCCAGCAGCTTAACGGGACAGGGGCCCTACGAGCAGTACTTC
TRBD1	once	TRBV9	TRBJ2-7	CASSAGTALHEQYF	TGTGCCAGCAGCGCCGGGACAGCCCTCCACGAGCAGTACTTC
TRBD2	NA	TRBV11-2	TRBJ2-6	CASILRGGKSGANVLTF	TGTGCCAGCATTCTACGCGGGGGGAAATCTGGGGCCAACGTCCTGACTTTC
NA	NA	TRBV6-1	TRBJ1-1	CASRPRTALMNTEAFF	TGTGCCAGCAGACCCCGGACAGCATTAATGAACACTGAAGCTTTCTTT
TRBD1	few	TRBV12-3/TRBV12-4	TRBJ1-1	CASSLFDRGNTEAFF	TGTGCCAGCAGTTTATTTGACAGGGGCAACACTGAAGCTTTCTTT
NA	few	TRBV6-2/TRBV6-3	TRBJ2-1	CASSSQDPGDYNEQFF	TGTGCCAGCAGTTCCCAGGACCCCGGTGATTACAATGAGCAGTTCTTC
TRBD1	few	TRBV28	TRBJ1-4	CASRAPGQGVEKLFF	TGTGCCAGCAGGGCTCCGGGACAGGGGGTAGAAAAACTGTTTTTT
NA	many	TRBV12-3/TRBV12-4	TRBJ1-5	CASSPGEQPQHF	TGTGCCAGCAGTCCAGGGGAACAGCCCCAGCATTTT
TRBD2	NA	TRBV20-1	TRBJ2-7	CSARGLAGAVYEQYF	TGCAGTGCTAGGGGCCTAGCGGGGGCGGTATACGAGCAGTACTTC
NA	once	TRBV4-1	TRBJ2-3	CASSPPKMDTQYF	TGCGCCAGCAGCCCCCCGAAGATGGATACGCAGTATTTT
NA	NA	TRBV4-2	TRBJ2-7	CASSQDSSTYEQYF	TGTGCCAGCAGCCAAGATAGCAGTACCTACGAGCAGTACTTC
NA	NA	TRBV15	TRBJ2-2	CATSRGGTPGELFF	TGTGCCACCAGCAGGGGCGGGACACCCGGGGAGCTGTTTTTT
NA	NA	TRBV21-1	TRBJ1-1	CASSKPETNTEAFF	TGTGCCAGCAGCAAACCGGAGACGAACACTGAAGCTTTCTTT
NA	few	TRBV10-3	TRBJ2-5	CAISDITGLKETQYF	TGTGCCATCAGTGATATTACAGGTCTAAAAGAGACCCAGTACTTC
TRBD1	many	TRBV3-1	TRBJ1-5	CASSQAGGAAQHF	TGTGCCAGCAGCCAAGCAGGGGGCGCGGCCCAGCATTTT
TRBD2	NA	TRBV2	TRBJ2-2	CASSKVAGGPGELFF	TGTGCCAGCAGTAAAGTAGCGGGGGGCCCCGGGGAGCTGTTTTTT
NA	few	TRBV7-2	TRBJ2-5	CASRTTGAQETQYF	TGTGCCAGCAGGACAACAGGAGCCCAAGAGACCCAGTACTTC
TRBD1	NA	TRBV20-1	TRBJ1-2	CSARVEGARGYTF	TGCAGTGCTAGAGTTGAGGGGGCGCGGGGCTACACCTTC
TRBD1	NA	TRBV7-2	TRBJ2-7	CASSLKGTEELTYEQYF	TGTGCCAGCAGCTTAAAGGGGACAGAAGAGCTAACCTACGAGCAGTACTTC
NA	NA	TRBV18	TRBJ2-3	CASSPYLGPTDTQYF	TGTGCCAGCTCGCCATATTTGGGTCCCACAGATACGCAGTATTTT
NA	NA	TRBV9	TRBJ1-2	CASSVVAGSPNYGYTF	TGTGCCAGCAGCGTAGTGGCAGGGTCCCCTAACTATGGCTACACCTTC
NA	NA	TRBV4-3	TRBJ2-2	CAGSQESGSTGELFF	TGCGCCGGCAGCCAAGAATCGGGGTCCACCGGGGAGCTGTTTTTT
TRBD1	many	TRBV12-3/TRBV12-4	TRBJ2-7	CASSLNRGLGEQYF	TGTGCCAGCAGTTTGAACAGGGGCCTCGGCGAGCAGTACTTC
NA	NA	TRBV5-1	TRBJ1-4	CASSLQGRHNEKLFF	TGCGCCAGCAGCTTGCAAGGGCGCCATAATGAAAAACTGTTTTTT
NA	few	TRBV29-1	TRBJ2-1	CSVEDGGRRYNEQFF	TGCAGCGTTGAAGATGGAGGGAGACGGTACAATGAGCAGTTCTTC
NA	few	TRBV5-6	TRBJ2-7	CASSRPGRNPYEQYF	TGTGCCAGCTCAAGACCGGGACGGAACCCCTACGAGCAGTACTTC
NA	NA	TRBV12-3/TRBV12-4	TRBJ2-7	CASSFNRPGDEQYF	TGTGCCAGCAGTTTTAACAGGCCCGGGGACGAGCAGTACTTC
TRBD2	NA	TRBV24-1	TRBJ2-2	CATSRAGDTGELFF	TGTGCCACCAGTAGAGCGGGAGACACCGGGGAGCTGTTTTTT
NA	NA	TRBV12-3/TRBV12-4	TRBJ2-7	CASSAFLSGQYF	TGTGCCAGCAGTGCGTTCCTTTCGGGGCAGTACTTC
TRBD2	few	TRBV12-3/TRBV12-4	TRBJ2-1	CASREGTSVLEQFF	TGTGCCAGCAGAGAGGGGACTAGCGTATTAGAGCAGTTCTTC
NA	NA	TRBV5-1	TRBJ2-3	CASSLGFTPEDTQYF	TGCGCCAGCAGCTTGGGGTTTACCCCTGAGGATACGCAGTATTTT
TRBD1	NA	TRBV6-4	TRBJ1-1	CASSRDRGREAFF	TGTGCCAGCAGCAGAGACAGGGGGCGAGAAGCTTTCTTT
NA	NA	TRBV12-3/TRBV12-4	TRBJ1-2	CASSGGLGALWFGYTF	TGTGCCAGCAGTGGGGGATTGGGCGCGCTCTGGTTTGGCTACACCTTC
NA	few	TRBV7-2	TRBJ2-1	CASSFGIGNNEQFF	TGTGCCAGCAGCTTTGGGATTGGGAACAATGAGCAGTTCTTC
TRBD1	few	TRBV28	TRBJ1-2	CASRATGGNYGYTF	TGTGCCAGCAGGGCGACAGGGGGGAACTATGGCTACACCTTC
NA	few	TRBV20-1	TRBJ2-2	CSARDIKTNTGELFF	TGCAGTGCTAGAGATATAAAGACGAACACCGGGGAGCTGTTTTTT
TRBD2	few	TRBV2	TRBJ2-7	CAIFSGSGLGYEQYF	TGTGCCATCTTTTCTGGCTCGGGACTAGGCTACGAGCAGTACTTC
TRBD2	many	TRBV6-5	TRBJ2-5	CASSLPTSGGETQYF	TGTGCCAGCAGCTTACCCACTAGCGGCGGAGAGACCCAGTACTTC
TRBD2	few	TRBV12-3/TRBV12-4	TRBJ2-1	CASSTGGQVLNEQFF	TGTGCCAGCAGCACGGGGGGGCAGGTACTCAATGAGCAGTTCTTC
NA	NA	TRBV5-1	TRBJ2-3	CASSLAKSTDTQYF	TGCGCCAGCAGCTTGGCCAAGAGCACAGATACGCAGTATTTT
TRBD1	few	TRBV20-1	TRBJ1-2	CSARIDRDYGYTF	TGCAGTGCTAGGATTGACAGGGACTATGGCTACACCTTC
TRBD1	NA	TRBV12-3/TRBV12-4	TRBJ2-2	CASSQAGTGNTGELFF	TGTGCCAGCAGCCAAGCCGGGACAGGGAACACCGGGGAGCTGTTTTTT
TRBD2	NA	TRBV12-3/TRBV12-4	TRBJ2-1	CALSAGLAGGPVGYNEQFF	TGTGCCCTCAGTGCCGGACTAGCGGGAGGGCCTGTCGGGTACAATGAGCAGTTCTTC
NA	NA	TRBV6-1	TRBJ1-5	CASSPWDDQPQHF	TGTGCCAGCAGTCCTTGGGACGATCAGCCCCAGCATTTT
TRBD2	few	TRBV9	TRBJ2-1	CASSVVPTSGSYNEQFF	TGTGCCAGCAGCGTAGTCCCGACTAGCGGGAGCTACAATGAGCAGTTCTTC